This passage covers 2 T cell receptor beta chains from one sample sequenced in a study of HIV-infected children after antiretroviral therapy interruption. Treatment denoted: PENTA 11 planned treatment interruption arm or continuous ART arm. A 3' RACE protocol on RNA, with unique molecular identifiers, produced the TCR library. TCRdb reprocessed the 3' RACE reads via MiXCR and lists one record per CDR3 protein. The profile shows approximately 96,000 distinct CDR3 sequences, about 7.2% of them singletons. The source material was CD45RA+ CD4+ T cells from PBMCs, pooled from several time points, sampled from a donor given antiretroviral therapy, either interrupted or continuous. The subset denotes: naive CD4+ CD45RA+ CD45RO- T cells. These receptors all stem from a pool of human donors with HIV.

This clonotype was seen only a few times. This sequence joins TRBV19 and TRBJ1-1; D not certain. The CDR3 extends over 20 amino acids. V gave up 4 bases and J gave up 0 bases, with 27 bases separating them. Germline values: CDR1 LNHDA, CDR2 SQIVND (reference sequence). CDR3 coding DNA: TGTGCCAGTAGTAAGTACCCACCCGGGCGGGCTGTCAACCTGAACACTGAAGCTTTCTTT. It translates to CASSKYPPGRAVNLNTEAFF.

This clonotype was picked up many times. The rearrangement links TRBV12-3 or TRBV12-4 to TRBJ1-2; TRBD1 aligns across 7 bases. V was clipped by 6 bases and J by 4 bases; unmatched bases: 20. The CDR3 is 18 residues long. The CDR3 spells CASRPGGRRSQGTYGYTF. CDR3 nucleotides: TGTGCCAGCAGACCGGGGGGGAGACGATCACAGGGGACCTATGGCTACACCTTC.